This record looks at one TCR beta chain sequence and its context. The sample originates from a study of beta chain features in type 1 diabetes. Trimming stripped 4 bases from V and 3 bases from J, with 16 bases between. This CDR3 has 15 residues. Germline-derived CDR1 and CDR2 are MGHRA and YSYEKL. TCRB transcripts that were expressed got sequenced, as all of the isolated RNA had been reverse transcribed. Measured with immunoSEQ multiplex PCR; TCRdb has only the in-frame clones, and not every one. This sample has 900,000 or so clones, with roughly a sixth found just once. The sequenced sample was naive CD4+ T cells from blood. V gene TRBV4-1 combines with J gene TRBJ2-7; tentatively, D is TRBD1 or TRBD2 (5 bases each). The TCR comes from a woman aged 18 to 35 in good health. The CDR3 DNA is TGCGCCAGCAGCCCACCCGGGGCGATGAGCTACGAGCAGTACTTC. This gives the protein CASSPPGAMSYEQYF.